Presented here are 30 T cell receptor beta chains from one specimen sequenced in a study of cytomegalovirus exposure and HLA in healthy donors. Primers: 60 Vbeta forward and 13 Jbeta reverse. TCRdb keeps only in-frame clones here, not all; method: immunoSEQ multiplex PCR. The sample contains about 160,000 clones, 80% of which appear only once. Sample: PBMCs. The receptors derive from a man between 18 and 29 years old in good health and CMV-seropositive.

The V call is TRBV5-1, the J call TRBJ2-5; 10 bases are a match to TRBD2. CDR3 length: 15 amino acids. The ends lost 2 bases at V and 4 bases at J; junction bases unmatched: 5. The V gene's germline CDR1 is SGHRS and CDR2 YFSETQ. The CDR3 loop is CASSFQLAGRETQYF. CDR3 sequence (DNA): TGCGCCAGCAGCTTTCAACTAGCGGGAAGAGAGACCCAGTACTTC.

J is TRBJ2-1 and V is TRBV11-2; the match to TRBD2 covers 10 bases. The CDR3 is made up of 18 amino acids. The V gene's germline CDR1 is SGHAT and CDR2 FQNNGV. J lost 6 bases, V lost 2 bases, and 13 bases had no gene match. DNA of the CDR3: TGTGCCAGCAGCTTACGGGCTAGCGGGGGCCCAGTGGGCAATGAGCAGTTCTTC. Its translation is CASSLRASGGPVGNEQFF.

J is TRBJ1-6 and V is TRBV6-6; D possibly corresponds to TRBD1 (6 bases). Germline CDR1 reads MNHNY; CDR2 reads SVGAGI (reference sequence). This CDR3 comprises 14 residues. V lost 7 bases to trimming and J lost 6 bases, with 13 bases between them. The CDR3 sequence: CASTPTGGNSPLHF. As DNA, the CDR3 is TGTGCCAGCACCCCGACAGGCGGTAATTCACCCCTCCACTTT.

The chain is built from TRBV6-5 and TRBJ2-7; no reliable D call. V gave up 5 bases and J gave up 4 bases, with 6 bases separating them. The CDR3 extends over 11 amino acids. Looked up from germline, CDR1 is MNHEY and CDR2 is SVGAGI. The CDR3 DNA follows: TGTGCCAGCAGTCTCCTATACGAGCAGTACTTC. Amino acids: CASSLLYEQYF.

This clone has only one observation. The V gene is TRBV6-6, the J gene TRBJ2-7; D may be TRBD2 (5 bases). The CDR3 has 15 amino acids. Germline CDR1 and CDR2: MNHNY and SVGAGI (reference sequence). The V end lost 3 bases, the J end lost 0 bases, and 12 bases lay between the germline ends. The CDR3 spells CASSYEGFISYEQYF. CDR3 bases: TGTGCCAGCAGTTATGAGGGATTCATCTCCTACGAGCAGTACTTC.

This clone was seen a few times. The CDR3 reads CASSQASPGQEGGNQPQHF. In DNA form, the CDR3 reads TGTGCCAGCAGCCAAGCATCACCGGGACAAGAAGGAGGCAATCAGCCCCAGCATTTT. The chain couples TRBV14 to TRBJ1-5; D might be TRBD1 (6 bases). This CDR3 is built from 19 residues. V lost 1 base and J 2 bases, leaving 21 bases between the germline ends. The germline CDR1 and CDR2 sequences are SGHDN and FVKESK.

The chain recombines TRBV7-9 with TRBJ2-2; D is possibly TRBD2 (5 bases). This CDR3 is 15 amino acids long. Trimming removed 1 base at V and 5 bases at J, with 11 bases between. Germline assignment: CDR1 SEHNR and CDR2 FQNEAQ (reference sequence). The CDR3 protein is CASSLELAGTGELFF. CDR3 DNA: TGTGCCAGCAGCTTAGAGCTAGCTGGAACCGGGGAGCTGTTTTTT. Full variable domain (outside the CDR3, taken from reference TRBV7-9 and TRBJ2-2): DTGVSQNPRHKITKRGQNVTFRCDPISEHNRLYWYRQTLGQGPEFLTYFQNEAQLEKSRLLSDRFSAERPKGSFSTLEIQRTEQGDSAMYLCASSLELAGTGELFFGEGSRLTVL.

The V gene is TRBV6-1, the J gene TRBJ2-2; 10 bases agree with TRBD2. The CDR3 length is 15 residues. The germline CDR1 and CDR2 sequences are MNHNS and SASEGT. The trim removed 7 bases at V and 1 base at J, leaving 3 bases unmatched. The CDR3 sequence: CASKVAGGNTGELFF. The CDR3 bases are TGTGCCAGCAAGGTAGCGGGAGGGAACACCGGGGAGCTGTTTTTT.

The chain has TRBV5-8 and TRBJ1-5; 8 bases are a match to TRBD1. The junction had 10 bases not matched to a gene; V was cut back by 4 bases and J by 7 bases. Germline lookup yields CDR1 SGHTS and CDR2 YDEGEE. The CDR3 extends over 15 amino acids. This chain's CDR3 is CASSPTVTGDQPQHF. The CDR3 coding sequence is TGTGCCAGCAGCCCGACGGTGACAGGGGACCAGCCCCAGCATTTT. Combining the CDR3 with reference TRBV5-8 and TRBJ1-5 gives the whole variable domain EAGVTQSPTHLIKTRGQQATLRCSPISGHTSVYWYQQALGLGLQFLLWYDEGEERNRGNFPPRFSGRQFPNYSSELNVNALELEDSALYLCASSPTVTGDQPQHFGDGTRLSIL.

This chain links TRBV19 with TRBJ2-1; 7 bases align to TRBD2. This CDR3 region has 14 residues. V shed 5 bases, J shed 2 bases, and the junction held 3 bases outside the gene matches. Germline-derived CDR1 and CDR2 are LNHDA and SQIVND (reference sequence). Here the CDR3 DNA reads TGTGCCAGTAGTGGCGGGAGCCCCTACAATGAGCAGTTCTTC. Encoded protein: CASSGGSPYNEQFF.

The chain links TRBV7-9 to TRBJ2-5, with D possibly matching TRBD1 (6 bases). Germline V CDR1 and CDR2: SEHNR, FQNEAQ (reference sequence). The CDR3 is 15 residues long. V gave up 1 base and J gave up 5 bases, with 14 bases separating them. The CDR3 nucleotides read TGTGCCAGCAGCTTAGTCAGGGGTGGTGTGGAGACCCAGTACTTC. It encodes CASSLVRGGVETQYF.

CDR3 in DNA: TGTGCCAGCAGCGCTGGGGGGACAGGGGTATCGTCGAAAGGCTACACCTTC. It specifies CASSAGGTGVSSKGYTF. This chain links TRBV5-6 with TRBJ1-2; the match to TRBD1 covers 10 bases. V shed 4 bases, J shed 8 bases, and the junction held 17 bases outside the gene matches. The germline V gene encodes CDR1 SGHDT and CDR2 YYEEEE. This CDR3 has 17 residues.

This chain uses TRBV19 with TRBJ2-5; 8 positions match TRBD1. In germline, CDR1 is LNHDA, CDR2 SQIVND (reference sequence). The V gene end was trimmed by 7 bases and the J gene end by 5 bases; junction bases not matched to a gene: 6. The CDR3 contains 13 residues. The CDR3: CASNGRGRETQYF. The CDR3 bases are TGTGCCAGTAACGGCAGGGGGCGGGAGACCCAGTACTTC.

The chain uses TRBV7-3 and TRBJ2-7; 10 bases match TRBD1. The CDR3 contains 13 residues. Trimming took 6 bases from V and 4 from J; bases not matched to a gene: 3. Germline loops: CDR1 SGHTA, CDR2 FQGTGA. CDR3 loop: CASSPGQGYEQYF. The CDR3 nucleotides read TGTGCCAGCAGTCCGGGACAGGGGTACGAGCAGTACTTC.

V usage is TRBV7-2 and J usage is TRBJ2-3, with 11 bases aligning to TRBD2. This CDR3 contains 17 residues. J gave up 2 bases and V 1 base, and 5 bases lay outside the gene matches. From germline, CDR1 is SGHTA and CDR2 FQGNSA. This CDR3 reads CASSLGLAGSSTDTQYF. The DNA of the CDR3 is TGTGCCAGCAGCTTAGGACTAGCGGGGAGCTCCACAGATACGCAGTATTTT.

This chain links TRBV2 with TRBJ1-1; possible D gene TRBD1, 5 bases. V was cut by 5 bases and J by 1 base, with 8 bases left in between. Germline V gene data show CDR1 as SNHLY and CDR2 as FYNNEI. The CDR3 covers 13 residues. The CDR3 DNA reads TGTGCCAGCAGTCAGGGTCCGAACACTGAAGCTTTCTTT. Amino acid sequence: CASSQGPNTEAFF.

The rearrangement joins TRBV5-4 to TRBJ1-2; possibly TRBD1 for D (6 bases). Per germline, CDR1 SGHNT and CDR2 YYREEE (reference sequence). There are 18 residues in the CDR3. Trimming pared 4 bases from V and 3 bases from J, leaving 25 bases between. For the CDR3, the DNA is TGTGCCAGCAGCCCCGGGGACATACTCCTTCCCCCCGACTATGGCTACACCTTC. As protein: CASSPGDILLPPDYGYTF.

As for this clone: In the same sample, other DNA sequences code for this CDR3. The rearrangement uses TRBV7-2 and TRBJ2-3, with 7 bases identical to TRBD2. CDR1 is SGHTA, CDR2 FQGNSA, per germline. V dropped 5 bases and J dropped 2; count of bases not matched to a gene: 10. The CDR3 consists of 16 residues. CDR3 protein: CASSTPGRLHTDTQYF. The CDR3 DNA is TGTGCCAGCAGCACTCCCGGGAGGCTCCACACAGATACGCAGTATTTT. Combining the CDR3 with reference TRBV7-2 and TRBJ2-3 gives the whole variable domain GAGVSQSPSNKVTEKGKDVELRCDPISGHTALYWYRQSLGQGLEFLIYFQGNSAPDKSGLPSDRFSAERTGGSVSTLTIQRTQQEDSAVYLCASSTPGRLHTDTQYFGPGTRLTVL.

V gene TRBV6-5 combines with J gene TRBJ1-3; D possibly corresponds to TRBD1 (6 bases). The CDR3 sequence is 16 residues long. V was shortened by 4 bases and J by 2 bases, with 15 bases between the two germline ends. CDR1 MNHEY and CDR2 SVGAGI come from the germline V gene. CDR3 loop: CASSSGGTGPGNTIYF. The CDR3 nucleotides read TGTGCCAGCAGTTCCGGCGGCACAGGGCCTGGAAACACCATATATTTT.

V usage is TRBV4-3 and J usage is TRBJ2-7; D remains ambiguous. Between the trimmed V and J ends, which lost 1 base and 1 base, there was a span of 5 bases. The length of the CDR3 is 13 residues. From germline, CDR1 is LGHNA and CDR2 YSLEER. The DNA for the CDR3 is TGCGCCAGCAGCCAAGCCCGGTCCTACGAGCAGTACTTC. Its translation is CASSQARSYEQYF.

The sample holds a few counts of this clone. The DNA of the CDR3 is TGTGCCAGCACCCCGGAGGTGAGCTCCTACAATGAGCAGTTCTTC. Protein: CASTPEVSSYNEQFF. This chain connects TRBV7-8 to TRBJ2-1; D possibly corresponds to TRBD2 (5 bases). CDR1 and CDR2 from the germline V gene are SGHVS and FQNEAQ. The CDR3 runs 15 residues. V was shortened by 7 bases and J by 0 bases, with 13 bases between the two germline ends.

The CDR3 sequence is CASSLGRSSYNEQFF. The CDR3 DNA is TGTGCCAGCAGTTTAGGCAGATCCTCCTACAATGAGCAGTTCTTC. The rearrangement links TRBV27 to TRBJ2-1; D is ambiguous. Trimming shortened V by 2 bases and J by 0 bases, and 8 bases separated the two germline ends. The CDR3 extends over 15 amino acids. Germline V gene data show CDR1 as MNHEY and CDR2 as SMNVEV (reference sequence).

This chain uses TRBV7-9 with TRBJ2-5, with 7 bases matching TRBD1. The trim removed 5 bases at V and 4 bases at J, leaving 13 bases unmatched. CDR3 length: 16 residues. Germline assignment: CDR1 SEHNR and CDR2 FQNEAQ (reference sequence). The chain's CDR3 is CASSPETGSVGETQYF. CDR3 coding DNA: TGTGCCAGCAGCCCGGAGACAGGGAGCGTTGGAGAGACCCAGTACTTC.

Remarks on this clone: The junction shows a germline mismatch at one end, possibly a read error. This chain uses TRBV5-6 with TRBJ1-2, with D possibly being TRBD1 (5 bases). The V gene's germline CDR1 is SGHDT and CDR2 YYEEEE. There are 15 residues in the CDR3. CDR3 sequence: CVSVFGNLGPYGYTF. Written as DNA, the CDR3 is TGTGTCAGCGTGTTTGGGAATTTGGGGCCCTATGGCTACACCTTC.

In regard to this clone: This CDR3 is also generated by other DNA sequences in the sample. The rearrangement uses TRBV5-6 and TRBJ1-3; TRBD1 is a possible D gene (6 bases). V was pared by 7 bases and J by 2 bases, with 13 bases between. This CDR3 contains 14 residues. The germline gives CDR1 SGHDT, CDR2 YYEEEE. This CDR3 is CASALGAAGNTIYF. CDR3 in DNA: TGTGCCAGCGCGTTGGGGGCAGCTGGAAACACCATATATTTT.

The chain employs TRBV13 and TRBJ2-3, with 10 bases that match TRBD2. Germline loops: CDR1 PRHDT, CDR2 FYEKMQ (reference sequence). V was clipped by 7 bases and J by 4 bases; unmatched bases: 8. The CDR3 runs to 15 residues. The chain's CDR3 is CASTSGGRSADTQYF. The CDR3 nucleotides read TGTGCCAGCACTAGCGGGGGTAGGTCAGCAGATACGCAGTATTTT.

This sequence joins TRBV23-1 and TRBJ2-7; no clear D. TRBV23-1 is classed as an ORF, of uncertain function. The CDR3 covers 16 residues. Trimming removed 4 bases at V and 3 bases at J, with 19 bases between. CDR3 sequence reads: CASSPVRIKINYEQYF. In DNA form, the CDR3 reads TGCGCCAGCAGTCCGGTACGTATCAAAATAAACTACGAGCAGTACTTC.

V usage is TRBV30 and J usage is TRBJ2-1, with 7 bases matching TRBD1. V shed 5 bases, J shed 0 bases, and the junction held 7 bases outside the gene matches. Germline V gene data show CDR1 as GTSNPN and CDR2 as SVGIG (reference sequence). The CDR3 runs to 15 residues. The CDR3 bases are TGTGCCTGGTCAGACAGGGATAGCTCCTACAATGAGCAGTTCTTC. This sequence encodes CAWSDRDSSYNEQFF. Variable domain in full (rest from reference TRBV30 and TRBJ2-1): SQTIHQWPATLVQPVGSPLSLECTVEGTSNPNLYWYRQAAGRGLQLLFYSVGIGQISSEVPQNLSASRPQDRQFILSSKKLLLSDSGFYLCAWSDRDSSYNEQFFGPGTRLTVL.

The chain couples TRBV6-5 to TRBJ1-3; unclear D gene. The V gene's germline CDR1 is MNHEY and CDR2 SVGAGI. The CDR3 runs 15 residues. V lost 0 bases and J 4 bases, leaving 10 bases between the germline ends. As DNA, the CDR3 is TGTGCCAGCAGTTACTCTGGCAGGTCCGGAAACACCATATATTTT. Protein: CASSYSGRSGNTIYF.

This clone turned up a few times. The rearrangement links TRBV4-2 to TRBJ1-2; TRBD1 might be the D (5 bases). This CDR3 spans 16 amino acids. V lost 0 bases and J lost 4, with 15 bases in between. Germline V gives CDR1 LGHNA, CDR2 YNFKEQ. CDR3 amino acids: CASSQDTTVLPYGYTF. The CDR3 DNA is TGTGCCAGCAGCCAAGATACGACAGTCCTACCCTATGGCTACACCTTC.